Listed below are T cell receptor beta chains from one sample, sequenced in a study of blood T cells in healthy people across ages. One entry per CDR3 protein results from TCRdb running MiXCR on the 5' RACE reads. This sample carries fewer than 800,000 distinct CDR3 sequences, around 20% of them seen once, and the ten largest clones take 3.5% to 4%. The sequenced material came from blood. The receptors stem from a man aged 65-85 years in good health. CDR3s include the opening cysteine and the closing phenylalanine or tryptophan. The D gene is left open where the match is weak. Clone size is not always given. Where it is, it says once, few, many or a class for expanded clones.

V gene: TRBV6-2/TRBV6-3; clone size: NA; D gene: TRBD2; J gene: TRBJ2-7; CDR3 DNA: TGTGCCAGCAGTTCCCCTCGACAGCGGGGGGCCTACGAGCAGTACTTC; CDR3 protein: CASSSPRQRGAYEQYF
V gene: TRBV3-1; clone size: few; D gene: NA; J gene: TRBJ1-2; CDR3 DNA: TGTGCCAGCAGCCATCGGGCCCGTGAGGGCTACACCTTC; CDR3 protein: CASSHRAREGYTF
V gene: TRBV18; clone size: NA; D gene: TRBD1; J gene: TRBJ2-7; CDR3 DNA: TGTGCCAGCACACCAATGGGACAGGCGTTGGTCCACGAGCAGTACTTC; CDR3 protein: CASTPMGQALVHEQYF
V gene: TRBV20-1; clone size: NA; D gene: NA; J gene: TRBJ2-7; CDR3 DNA: TGCAGTGCTAGCGGCGGGACTTCGGGGCTCATCGCGCAGTACTTC; CDR3 protein: CSASGGTSGLIAQYF
V gene: TRBV20-1; clone size: NA; D gene: NA; J gene: TRBJ1-4; CDR3 DNA: TGCAGTGCTAGAGAGGGAGGTTCAACTAATGAAAAACTGTTTTTT; CDR3 protein: CSAREGGSTNEKLFF
V gene: TRBV3-1; clone size: NA; D gene: NA; J gene: TRBJ2-5; CDR3 DNA: TGTGCCAGCAGCCAAGGATTCAGGGCGGGAGAGACCCAGTACTTC; CDR3 protein: CASSQGFRAGETQYF
V gene: TRBV12-3/TRBV12-4; clone size: NA; D gene: NA; J gene: TRBJ2-2; CDR3 DNA: TGTGCCAGCAGATCGGAAGGGCCCACCGGGGAGCTGTTTTTT; CDR3 protein: CASRSEGPTGELFF
V gene: TRBV5-1; clone size: NA; D gene: TRBD1; J gene: TRBJ2-2; CDR3 DNA: TGCGCCAGCAGCTTGGACACAGGGGACACCGGGGAGCTGTTTTTT; CDR3 protein: CASSLDTGDTGELFF
V gene: TRBV18; clone size: few; D gene: NA; J gene: TRBJ2-1; CDR3 DNA: TGTGCCAGCTCACCACCGCGAGGGAACCATGAGCAGTTCTTC; CDR3 protein: CASSPPRGNHEQFF
V gene: TRBV12-3/TRBV12-4; clone size: NA; D gene: NA; J gene: TRBJ2-2; CDR3 DNA: TGTGCCAGCCTTTGGTCCGGGGAGCTGTTTTTT; CDR3 protein: CASLWSGELFF
V gene: TRBV4-1; clone size: NA; D gene: NA; J gene: TRBJ1-2; CDR3 DNA: TGCGCCAGCAGCCAAGAGTGGGCAGAGCCAAACTATGGCTACACCTTC; CDR3 protein: CASSQEWAEPNYGYTF
V gene: TRBV5-1; clone size: few; D gene: TRBD2; J gene: TRBJ2-1; CDR3 DNA: TGCGCCAGCAGGGGGTCTAGCGGAGTTTACAATGAGCAGTTCTTC; CDR3 protein: CASRGSSGVYNEQFF
V gene: TRBV9; clone size: few; D gene: TRBD2; J gene: TRBJ2-5; CDR3 DNA: TGTGCCAGCAGCGTAGACGGGAGGACCCCGCTCTTC; CDR3 protein: CASSVDGRTPLF
V gene: TRBV13; clone size: few; D gene: NA; J gene: TRBJ2-5; CDR3 DNA: TGTGCCAGCAGCGCATCAGGGGTGGAGACCCAGTACTTC; CDR3 protein: CASSASGVETQYF
V gene: TRBV7-9; clone size: few; D gene: TRBD1; J gene: TRBJ2-1; CDR3 DNA: TGTGCCAGCAGCATGGGAGACAGGGGTTCCTACAATGAGCAGTTCTTC; CDR3 protein: CASSMGDRGSYNEQFF
V gene: TRBV6-2/TRBV6-3; clone size: many; D gene: TRBD1; J gene: TRBJ1-1; CDR3 DNA: TGTGCCAGCACCCGCCGACAGGGGCCGCTCCGTGAAGCTTTCTTT; CDR3 protein: CASTRRQGPLREAFF
V gene: TRBV18; clone size: many; D gene: NA; J gene: TRBJ1-5; CDR3 DNA: TGTGCCAGCTCACTTTCAGGGGATCAGCCCCAGCATTTT; CDR3 protein: CASSLSGDQPQHF
V gene: TRBV29-1; clone size: NA; D gene: NA; J gene: TRBJ1-4; CDR3 DNA: TGCAGCGTGAGAGGGACAATAAGGGAAAAACTGTTTTTT; CDR3 protein: CSVRGTIREKLFF
V gene: TRBV10-3; clone size: NA; D gene: NA; J gene: TRBJ2-6; CDR3 DNA: TGTGCCATCAGTGCCCTCGGGAACAGGGGAGGCTCTGGGGCCAACGTCCTGACTTTC; CDR3 protein: CAISALGNRGGSGANVLTF
V gene: TRBV12-3/TRBV12-4; clone size: few; D gene: TRBD1; J gene: TRBJ2-5; CDR3 DNA: TGTGCCAGCAGCCGAGGACAGGGGGAAAAGACCCAGTACTTC; CDR3 protein: CASSRGQGEKTQYF
V gene: TRBV6-1; clone size: few; D gene: NA; J gene: TRBJ2-1; CDR3 DNA: TGTGCCAGCAGTGACCTCTCTCTGAATGAGCAGTTCTTC; CDR3 protein: CASSDLSLNEQFF
V gene: TRBV20-1; clone size: NA; D gene: TRBD2; J gene: TRBJ2-3; CDR3 DNA: TGCAGTGCTAGAGACCCGACTAGCGGGGAAGATACGCAGTATTTT; CDR3 protein: CSARDPTSGEDTQYF
V gene: TRBV2; clone size: NA; D gene: NA; J gene: TRBJ2-3; CDR3 DNA: TGTGCCAGCTGCGACCTTTATACGCAGTATTTT; CDR3 protein: CASCDLYTQYF
V gene: TRBV10-3; clone size: NA; D gene: TRBD2; J gene: TRBJ2-7; CDR3 DNA: TGTGCCATCAGTACAGTTCCCGGGACTAGCGGGAGACATCTCTACGAGCAGTACTTC; CDR3 protein: CAISTVPGTSGRHLYEQYF
V gene: TRBV7-8; clone size: NA; D gene: NA; J gene: TRBJ2-1; CDR3 DNA: NA; CDR3 protein: CASSFGSGAFRELF
V gene: TRBV12-3/TRBV12-4; clone size: few; D gene: NA; J gene: TRBJ1-5; CDR3 DNA: TGTGCCAGCAGTTTTGTGGTCAATCAGCCCCAGCATTTT; CDR3 protein: CASSFVVNQPQHF
V gene: TRBV5-1; clone size: NA; D gene: TRBD2; J gene: TRBJ2-1; CDR3 DNA: TGCGCCAGCAGCTCCGTCCCTAGCGGGAGTGGTTCCTACAATGAGCAGTTCTTC; CDR3 protein: CASSSVPSGSGSYNEQFF
V gene: TRBV5-1; clone size: few; D gene: NA; J gene: TRBJ2-7; CDR3 DNA: TGCGCCAGCAGCCAGAGAAGGGGTTTTGGTTCCTACGAGCAGTACTTC; CDR3 protein: CASSQRRGFGSYEQYF
V gene: TRBV12-3/TRBV12-4; clone size: NA; D gene: TRBD1; J gene: TRBJ1-1; CDR3 DNA: TGTGCCAGCAGTTACCACAGGGGGACGAACACTGAAGCTTTCTTT; CDR3 protein: CASSYHRGTNTEAFF
V gene: TRBV6-6; clone size: NA; D gene: NA; J gene: TRBJ2-1; CDR3 DNA: TGTGCTAGCAGTTACTCTGAGGACAATGAGCAGTTCTTC; CDR3 protein: CASSYSEDNEQFF
V gene: TRBV6-2/TRBV6-3; clone size: NA; D gene: TRBD1; J gene: TRBJ1-5; CDR3 DNA: TGTGCCAGCAGGGACAGGGGCAATCAGCCCCAGCATTTT; CDR3 protein: CASRDRGNQPQHF
V gene: TRBV3-1; clone size: NA; D gene: TRBD1; J gene: TRBJ2-1; CDR3 DNA: TGTGCCAGCAGCCAGCGTGACAGGGACTCCTACAATGAGCAGTTCTTC; CDR3 protein: CASSQRDRDSYNEQFF
V gene: TRBV28; clone size: NA; D gene: NA; J gene: TRBJ1-6; CDR3 DNA: TGTGCCAGCCAAACTGCGGCGGGGACGACTTCACCCCTCCACTTT; CDR3 protein: CASQTAAGTTSPLHF
V gene: TRBV9; clone size: NA; D gene: NA; J gene: TRBJ1-5; CDR3 DNA: TGTGCCAGCAGTCCTGACTGGGGAGGAAACAATCAGCCCCAGCATTTT; CDR3 protein: CASSPDWGGNNQPQHF
V gene: TRBV5-1; clone size: NA; D gene: TRBD2; J gene: TRBJ2-3; CDR3 DNA: TGCGCCAGCGGACTAGCGGGAGGGAGCACAGATACGCAGTATTTT; CDR3 protein: CASGLAGGSTDTQYF
V gene: TRBV6-5; clone size: NA; D gene: TRBD1; J gene: TRBJ2-2; CDR3 DNA: TGTGCCAGCAGTTATTTGGGACAGGGGGCAGGGGAGCTGTTTTTT; CDR3 protein: CASSYLGQGAGELFF
V gene: TRBV3-1; clone size: NA; D gene: NA; J gene: TRBJ2-1; CDR3 DNA: TGTGCCAGCAGCCAAAATCCGCTAGCCCGCAATGAGCAGTTCTTC; CDR3 protein: CASSQNPLARNEQFF
V gene: TRBV7-9; clone size: NA; D gene: NA; J gene: TRBJ2-1; CDR3 DNA: TGTGCCAGCCATAGGGGGCCTAGCGGACCTGTAGATGAGCAGTTCTTC; CDR3 protein: CASHRGPSGPVDEQFF
V gene: TRBV4-3; clone size: NA; D gene: NA; J gene: TRBJ2-1; CDR3 DNA: TGCGCCAGCAGCCAGGAGCTAGTGAATGAGCAGTTCTTC; CDR3 protein: CASSQELVNEQFF
V gene: TRBV11-2; clone size: many; D gene: TRBD2; J gene: TRBJ2-1; CDR3 DNA: TGTGCCAGCAGCTTAGATTGGGGACTAGCGCGGCAGTTCTTC; CDR3 protein: CASSLDWGLARQFF
V gene: TRBV20-1; clone size: NA; D gene: TRBD1; J gene: TRBJ2-2; CDR3 DNA: TGCAGTGCCCCCCGGACAGGGGGTACCGGGGAGCTGTTTTTT; CDR3 protein: CSAPRTGGTGELFF
V gene: TRBV6-6; clone size: NA; D gene: NA; J gene: TRBJ2-7; CDR3 DNA: TGTGCCAGCGGCCACGGCACTTACGAGCAGTACTTC; CDR3 protein: CASGHGTYEQYF
V gene: TRBV11-1; clone size: NA; D gene: TRBD1; J gene: TRBJ2-7; CDR3 DNA: TGTGCCAGCAGCTTACCGATGACAGGGGGCTACGAGCAGTACTTC; CDR3 protein: CASSLPMTGGYEQYF
V gene: TRBV15; clone size: once; D gene: NA; J gene: TRBJ2-1; CDR3 DNA: TGTGCCACCAGCAGAGATCATGGGGGGGGCGATGAGCAGTTCTTC; CDR3 protein: CATSRDHGGGDEQFF
V gene: TRBV29-1; clone size: NA; D gene: NA; J gene: TRBJ1-4; CDR3 DNA: TGCAGCGTTGCTTTTGCAACTAATGAAAAACTGTTTTTT; CDR3 protein: CSVAFATNEKLFF
V gene: TRBV2; clone size: few; D gene: NA; J gene: TRBJ1-5; CDR3 DNA: TGTGCCAGCGCACAGCTAAATCAGCCCCAGCATTTT; CDR3 protein: CASAQLNQPQHF
V gene: TRBV7-6; clone size: few; D gene: TRBD1; J gene: TRBJ2-1; CDR3 DNA: TGTGCCGGCAGCCGAAAAGCGACAGGGGCCTACAATGAGCAGTTCTTC; CDR3 protein: CAGSRKATGAYNEQFF
V gene: TRBV29-1; clone size: many; D gene: NA; J gene: TRBJ2-5; CDR3 DNA: TGCAGCGTTGGGGGTTTAGAGACCCAGTACTTC; CDR3 protein: CSVGGLETQYF
V gene: TRBV29-1; clone size: NA; D gene: TRBD1; J gene: TRBJ1-5; CDR3 DNA: TGCAGCGTCCAAGGGACAGGGGGTCAGCCCCAGCATTTT; CDR3 protein: CSVQGTGGQPQHF
V gene: TRBV7-8; clone size: NA; D gene: NA; J gene: TRBJ2-5; CDR3 DNA: TGTGCCAGCAGCCAAGTTCGGGAACGAGAGACCCAGTACTTC; CDR3 protein: CASSQVRERETQYF
V gene: TRBV6-1; clone size: NA; D gene: NA; J gene: TRBJ2-6; CDR3 DNA: TGTGCCAGCAGTGAAAGAGGTTGGGGCAGGGCCGTCCTGACTTTC; CDR3 protein: CASSERGWGRAVLTF
V gene: TRBV27; clone size: NA; D gene: NA; J gene: TRBJ1-1; CDR3 DNA: TGTGCCAGCAGTTTAAATACAGCGAACACTGAAGCTTTCTTT; CDR3 protein: CASSLNTANTEAFF
V gene: TRBV20-1; clone size: NA; D gene: TRBD1; J gene: TRBJ1-2; CDR3 DNA: TGCAGTGCTAGAGTAATACAGGGGGCGAGAGGCTACACCTTC; CDR3 protein: CSARVIQGARGYTF
V gene: TRBV14; clone size: few; D gene: NA; J gene: TRBJ2-6; CDR3 DNA: TGTGCCAGCAGCCAAGGACTGTTCTCTGGGGCCAACGTCCTGACTTTC; CDR3 protein: CASSQGLFSGANVLTF
V gene: TRBV27; clone size: NA; D gene: TRBD2; J gene: TRBJ2-7; CDR3 DNA: TGTGCCAGCATAGGAGCGGGAGGAGTTCTGAAAGAGCAGTACTTC; CDR3 protein: CASIGAGGVLKEQYF
V gene: TRBV5-4; clone size: NA; D gene: TRBD2; J gene: TRBJ2-7; CDR3 DNA: TGTGCCAGCAGCTTGAGATCTAGCGGGGTACCAATTGGCTACGAGCAGTACTTC; CDR3 protein: CASSLRSSGVPIGYEQYF
V gene: TRBV18; clone size: few; D gene: NA; J gene: TRBJ2-5; CDR3 DNA: TGTGCCAGCTCACGGGCAGGGAAAGAGACCCAGTACTTC; CDR3 protein: CASSRAGKETQYF
V gene: TRBV5-1; clone size: few; D gene: TRBD1; J gene: TRBJ2-2; CDR3 DNA: TGCGCCAGCAGTCCCGGACAGGGAGCTAACACCGGGGAGCTGTTTTTT; CDR3 protein: CASSPGQGANTGELFF
V gene: TRBV3-1; clone size: NA; D gene: NA; J gene: TRBJ1-2; CDR3 DNA: TGTGCCAGCAGCCAAGCAAGCATCTATGGCTACACCTTC; CDR3 protein: CASSQASIYGYTF
V gene: TRBV2; clone size: NA; D gene: NA; J gene: TRBJ2-1; CDR3 DNA: TGTGCCAGCACTGGCGGAGGGAACTACAATGAGCAGTTCTTC; CDR3 protein: CASTGGGNYNEQFF